Each of the 2 T cell receptor beta chains below was sequenced from the same sample in a study of blood T cell repertoires in COVID-19. Here immunoSEQ multiplex PCR was the method, and the copy in TCRdb shows in-frame clones only, minus some. Here the sample spans tens of thousands of clones, about nine tenths being singletons. Sequencing was carried out using peripheral blood. These receptors all stem from a man in his 60s with active or convalescent COVID-19.

The rearrangement uses TRBV5-4 and TRBJ2-1, with 9 bases lining up with TRBD2. The V segment lost 0 bases and the J segment 7 bases; nucleotides outside the gene matches: 8. CDR1 and CDR2 (germline): SGHNT, YYREEE (reference sequence). This CDR3 comprises 16 residues. CDR3 residues: CASSLALAGGPNEQFF. Here the CDR3 DNA reads TGTGCCAGCAGCTTGGCCCTGGCGGGGGGGCCTAATGAGCAGTTCTTC. Supplemented by reference TRBV5-4 and TRBJ2-1, the full variable domain reads ETGVTQSPTHLIKTRGQQVTLRCSSQSGHNTVSWYQQALGQGPQFIFQYYREEENGRGNFPPRFSGLQFPNYSSELNVNALELDDSALYLCASSLALAGGPNEQFFGPGTRLTVL.

This clone came up a few times. This chain links TRBV7-9 with TRBJ2-1; TRBD2 matches at 9 bases. Germline assignment: CDR1 SEHNR and CDR2 FQNEAQ (reference sequence). V lost 3 bases to trimming and J lost 8 bases; unmatched junction nucleotides: 8. The CDR3 length is 15 residues. CDR3 protein: CASSFAAGGPHEQFF. The CDR3 nucleotides are TGTGCCAGCAGCTTCGCGGCGGGGGGGCCACATGAGCAGTTCTTC.